This T cell receptor beta chain was profiled in a study of shared clonotypes between healthy human individuals. Study as a whole: The plates for each donor numbered three CD4 naive, three CD4 memory, two CD8 naive and one CD8 memory.

CD45RO-negative, CCR7-positively selected cells formed the naive CD8 fraction, excluding terminally differentiated effector memory CD45RA+ cells. Donation came from healthy HIV-negative adults that had no recent acute infections or vaccinations. Every donor was a Caucasian adult from Nashville, Tennessee. V was trimmed by 2 bases and J by 2 bases, leaving 13 bases between them. The CDR3 covers 16 residues. CDR1 MNHEY and CDR2 SMNVEV come from the germline V gene (reference sequence). Study-wide points: In the sorted subsets, rarefaction showed sequencing was incomplete despite large depth.

In regard to this clone: Its antigen is unidentified.

The assay was immunoSEQ multiplex PCR, and TCRdb's table has in-frame clones only and misses some. Among about 700,000 clones listed, about 90% were seen once. The chain joins TRBV27 to TRBJ2-4, with D perhaps TRBD2 (6 bases). Sequencing input: naive CD8+ T cells sorted from blood. The clonotype originates from a man aged 25-40 years in good health. CDR3 in amino acids: CASSLAGGRTKNIQYF. CDR3 DNA: TGTGCCAGCAGTTTAGCTGGAGGGAGGACCAAAAACATTCAGTACTTC.